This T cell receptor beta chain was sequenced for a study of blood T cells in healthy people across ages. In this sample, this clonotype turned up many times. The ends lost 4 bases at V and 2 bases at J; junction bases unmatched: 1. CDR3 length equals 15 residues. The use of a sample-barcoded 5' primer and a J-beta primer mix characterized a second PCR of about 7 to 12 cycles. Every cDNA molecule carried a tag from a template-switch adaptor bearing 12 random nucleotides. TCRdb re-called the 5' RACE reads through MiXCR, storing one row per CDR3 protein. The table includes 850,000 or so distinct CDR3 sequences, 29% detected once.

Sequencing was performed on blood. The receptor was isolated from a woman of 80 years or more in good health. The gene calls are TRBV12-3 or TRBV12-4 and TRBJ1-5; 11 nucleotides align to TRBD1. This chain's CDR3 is CASSWGQGGNQPQHF. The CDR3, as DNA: TGTGCCAGCAGTTGGGGACAGGGGGGCAATCAGCCCCAGCATTTT.